This note documents a single T cell receptor beta chain sequence. This clonotype was counted many times. The antigen this receptor binds is unknown. Per-base quality was not reported, and no clone a single base away is much larger than it. This sample was taken from a study of CD8 T cells in ankylosing spondylitis (dated by TCRdb to between 2016 and 2019). About the study as a whole: The study profiled T cell receptor beta repertoires in healthy donors and ankylosing spondylitis patients to find disease-linked TCR variants. The whole study cohort included 108 healthy donors and over 20 ankylosing spondylitis patients. Peripheral blood was sampled, and synovial fluid was also collected from ankylosing spondylitis patients. Results and caveats for the whole study, not just this receptor: A CD8+ phenotype was shown by the disease-linked clones, which were found at relatively low frequencies in peripheral blood. Some TCR beta motif variants had previously been reported in synovial fluid and blood of reactive arthritis patients, which suggested common disease-initiation mechanisms. Significant enrichment of the disease-linked clones was reported in matched synovial fluid samples from ankylosing spondylitis patients. Blood from ankylosing spondylitis patients appeared to be characterized by a TCR beta motif made up of several highly homologous amino acid variants.

The V and J ends are trimmed by 3 bases and 1 base, leaving 10 bases between them. The germline V gene (reference sequence) provides CDR1 SEHNR and CDR2 FQNEAQ. The CDR3 spans 15 residues, from the cysteine through the phenylalanine. Just the 45-base CDR3 DNA is kept, in frame starting at base 1. The instrument given in TCRdb is Illumina HiSeq 2500. Quantitative 5'-RACE with molecular barcodes was used to prepare TCR beta libraries. The authors' analysis ran thus. A new computational method based on a probabilistic model of VDJ rearrangement was used to identify disease-linked TCR variants. Clones were called with MiXCR by TCRdb after fastp trimmed the public reads at Q25, and only in-frame beta chains were retained. Each record represents a unique CDR3 protein, reported with the most common genes and DNA among its rows. The V and J calls were determined by TCRdb, not by the authors. Here the sample has about 460,000 distinct CDR3 sequences; about 5.2% occur a single time. Jointly, the top ten make up around 3.4% of the sample.

Input material: blood, either unsorted or a sorted T cell fraction (not recorded which). This sequence originates from a male donor with ankylosing spondylitis. This chain joins TRBV7-9 to TRBJ1-5; possibly the D gene is TRBD1, per 6 matching bases. The bases are TGTGCCAGCAGCTTCGCACAGGGAAGCAATCAGCCCCAGCATTTT. Its coded protein is CASSFAQGSNQPQHF.